Following are 27 T cell receptor beta chains from one sample sequenced in a study of blood T cells in healthy people across ages. Using a J-beta primer mix together with a sample-barcoded 5' primer, a second PCR was run for roughly 6 to 11 cycles. TCRdb used MiXCR to reprocess the 5' RACE reads, holding one entry per CDR3 protein. The table includes about 1.4 million distinct CDR3 sequences, 59% detected once. Sequenced sample: blood. These receptors all stem from a man between 18 and 29 years old in good health.

This clonotype was seen more than once but under ten times. The rearrangement joins TRBV29-1 to TRBJ2-7, with D perhaps TRBD1 (6 bases). CDR1 is SQVTM and CDR2 is ANQGSEA in the germline V gene. Trimming shortened V by 3 bases and J by 5 bases, and 14 bases separated the two germline ends. The CDR3 sequence is 13 residues long. Here the CDR3 reads CSVDQGKGNEQYF. DNA of the CDR3: TGCAGCGTTGACCAGGGGAAGGGGAACGAGCAGTACTTC.

This chain uses TRBV4-1 with TRBJ1-4; 7 bases are shared with TRBD1. The J segment lost 8 bases and the V segment lost 3 bases, leaving 12 bases of the junction unmatched. Germline loops: CDR1 MGHRA, CDR2 YSYEKL. The CDR3 runs to 16 residues. The CDR3 sequence is CASSQPRQGDGEKLFF. The CDR3 DNA is TGCGCCAGCAGCCAGCCCCGACAGGGAGACGGGGAAAAACTGTTTTTT.

V gene TRBV29-1 combines with J gene TRBJ2-1, with D perhaps given as TRBD1 or TRBD2 (5 bases each). With 8 bases removed from V and 1 base from J, the gap between germline ends came to 24 bases. The CDR3 is made up of 17 amino acids. Germline-derived CDR1 and CDR2 are SQVTM and ANQGSEA. CDR3 residues: CSPIKGSPRRSYNEQFF. The CDR3 coding sequence is TGCAGCCCTATAAAGGGGAGTCCTCGGAGGTCCTACAATGAGCAGTTCTTC.

This chain connects TRBV12-5 to TRBJ2-1; D possibly corresponds to TRBD1 (5 bases). Trimming took 8 bases from V and 7 from J, leaving 24 bases between them. Germline V gives CDR1 LGHNT, CDR2 FRNRAP. The CDR3 is made up of 16 amino acids. The CDR3 is CASSSRDQGGTNEQFF. DNA of the CDR3: TGTGCTAGTAGTTCCCGAGACCAGGGTGGTACTAATGAGCAGTTCTTC.

The chain employs TRBV20-1 and TRBJ2-3; 7 bases align to TRBD2. Germline assignment: CDR1 DFQATT and CDR2 SNEGSKA (reference sequence). This CDR3 is built from 16 residues. V trimming: 0 bases; J trimming: 0 bases; junction bases outside the gene matches: 6. This chain's CDR3 is CSARDPGRASTDTQYF. Written as DNA, the CDR3 is TGCAGTGCTAGAGATCCGGGGAGGGCTAGCACAGATACGCAGTATTTT.

The J gene is TRBJ2-1, the V gene TRBV9, with 10 positions matching TRBD1. Losses at the gene ends were 0 bases for V and 9 bases for J; bases not matched to a gene: 6. CDR1 and CDR2 from the germline V gene are SGDLS and YYNGEE. The CDR3 loop spans 15 amino acids. The CDR3 spells CASSVAGGTGAEQFF. The DNA for the CDR3 is TGTGCCAGCAGCGTAGCTGGGGGGACAGGGGCTGAGCAGTTCTTC.

The rearrangement uses TRBV5-1 and TRBJ2-7, with 8 nucleotides matching TRBD2. The CDR3 contains 14 residues. The germline V gene encodes CDR1 SGHRS and CDR2 YFSETQ. V lost 4 bases and J lost 6; bases outside the gene matches: 9. The DNA for the CDR3 is TGCGCCAGCAGCCCTGGGACTAGTCGGACCGAGCAGTACTTC. Protein: CASSPGTSRTEQYF.

This clonotype was detected a few times. V is TRBV4-3 and J is TRBJ2-7; unclear D gene. Germline V gives CDR1 LGHNA, CDR2 YSLEER. The CDR3 contains 15 residues. V was cut by 0 bases and J by 4 bases, with 13 bases left in between. Here the CDR3 DNA reads TGCGCCAGCAGCCAAGAGCCCGGGTTTCAATACGAGCAGTACTTC. This codes for CASSQEPGFQYEQYF.

The chain joins TRBV10-3 to TRBJ2-7; D unclear. V was trimmed by 0 bases and J by 2 bases, leaving 8 bases between them. The germline CDR1 and CDR2 sequences are ENHRY and SYGVKD. The CDR3 extends over 14 amino acids. CDR3 amino acids: CAISESELPYEQYF. CDR3 in DNA: TGTGCCATCAGTGAGTCCGAGCTACCCTACGAGCAGTACTTC.

This chain links TRBV6-1 with TRBJ1-4; D is unclear. Between the trimmed V and J ends, which lost 11 bases and 3 bases, there was a span of 13 bases. Germline lookup yields CDR1 MNHNS and CDR2 SASEGT. The CDR3 totals 13 residues. The CDR3 region is CAPTGIPNEKLFF. DNA for the CDR3: TGTGCCCCAACGGGAATACCTAATGAAAAACTGTTTTTT.

The chain uses TRBV2 and TRBJ2-7; D may match TRBD1 or TRBD2 (6 bases each). V was clipped by 7 bases and J by 10 bases, with 20 bases between them. Germline CDR1 reads SNHLY; CDR2 reads FYNNEI. CDR3 length equals 13 residues. CDR3 residues: CASIWGAQETQYF. In DNA form, the CDR3 reads TGTGCCAGCATTTGGGGGGCCCAGGAAACCCAGTACTTC.

V usage is TRBV27 and J usage is TRBJ2-4; no clear D gene. V lost 2 bases, J lost 5 bases, and 16 bases lay in between. The length of the CDR3 is 16 residues. Germline assignment: CDR1 MNHEY and CDR2 SMNVEV (reference sequence). The CDR3 bases are TGTGCCAGCAGTTTAATGTCCCGGAATCCCCAAAACATTCAGTACTTC. Its translation is CASSLMSRNPQNIQYF.

This clonotype has a single count. V gene TRBV7-9 combines with J gene TRBJ2-7; possible D gene TRBD1, 5 bases. Per germline, CDR1 SEHNR and CDR2 FQNEAQ (reference sequence). Trimming removed 6 bases at V and 0 bases at J, with 18 bases between. The CDR3 contains 16 residues. The chain's CDR3 is CASRKDHRNSSYEQYF. CDR3 in DNA: TGTGCCAGCAGGAAGGACCACAGGAATAGCTCCTACGAGCAGTACTTC.

The chain combines TRBV25-1 with TRBJ2-4; D gene uncertain. The better agreement between TRBJ2-7 and the DNA end casts doubt on the J call. CDR1 is MGHDK, CDR2 SYGVNS, per germline. The CDR3 totals 14 residues. The CDR3: CASRSLGPNYEQYF. Written as DNA, the CDR3 is TGTGCCAGCAGGAGTCTAGGACCCAATTACGAGCAGTACTTC.

The chain employs TRBV27 and TRBJ2-2; 9 bases agree with TRBD2. V trimming: 2 bases; J trimming: 6 bases; junction bases outside the gene matches: 4. This CDR3 has 15 residues. Germline-derived CDR1 and CDR2 are MNHEY and SMNVEV (reference sequence). CDR3 bases: TGTGCCAGCAGTTTACCGGCTAGCGGGGCCGGGGAGCTGTTTTTT. It specifies CASSLPASGAGELFF.

This clonotype has just one count. This chain connects TRBV20-1 to TRBJ1-2; the match to TRBD1 covers 7 bases. J lost 1 base, V lost 7 bases, and 9 bases had no gene match. CDR3 size: 14 residues. Germline V gene data show CDR1 as DFQATT and CDR2 as SNEGSKA (reference sequence). The chain's CDR3 is CSDQPTGINYGYTF. In DNA, the CDR3 is TGCAGTGACCAACCGACAGGGATTAACTATGGCTACACCTTC.

The chain combines TRBV27 with TRBJ2-5; no clear D. The V end was cut by 4 bases, the J end by 7 bases, with 10 bases between. The CDR3 length is 12 residues. Germline CDR1 MNHEY, CDR2 SMNVEV (reference sequence). The CDR3 coding sequence is TGTGCCAGCAGTTCATTTGCAGGGACCCAGTACTTC. It yields the protein CASSSFAGTQYF.

The chain links TRBV4-3 to TRBJ2-3, with 7 bases fitting TRBD2. This CDR3 region has 16 residues. In germline, CDR1 is LGHNA, CDR2 YSLEER. V shed 7 bases, J shed 0 bases, and the junction held 10 bases outside the gene matches. The CDR3: CASNSGGRVSTDTQYF. Here the CDR3 DNA reads TGCGCCAGCAACTCCGGGGGGAGGGTGAGCACAGATACGCAGTATTTT.

A few counts support this clonotype. V usage is TRBV2 and J usage is TRBJ2-4; no definite D call. The V and J ends lost 1 base and 13 bases respectively, with 11 bases between them. Germline CDR1 and CDR2: SNHLY and FYNNEI. The CDR3 extends over 12 amino acids. The CDR3 DNA reads as TGTGCCAGCAGTGAAGACACGTCAAAGCAGTACTTC. It translates to CASSEDTSKQYF.

The rearrangement links TRBV14 to TRBJ2-5; a possible D gene is TRBD2 (5 bases). Per the germline V gene, CDR1 is SGHDN and CDR2 is FVKESK. The V end was cut by 2 bases, the J end by 11 bases, with 12 bases between. The CDR3 length is 12 residues. CDR3 nucleotide sequence: TGTGCCAGCAGCCAAAGTCCGAGGGAGCAGTACTTC. Protein sequence: CASSQSPREQYF.

The table lists this clonotype with a few counts. This chain connects TRBV7-2 to TRBJ1-6, with a tentative D call TRBD1 (6 bases). Germline V gives CDR1 SGHTA, CDR2 FQGNSA. The V and J ends lost 5 bases and 0 bases respectively, with 17 bases between them. The CDR3 is 18 residues long. This CDR3 is CASSPHETGYSYNSPLHF. The CDR3 DNA is TGTGCCAGCAGCCCACATGAAACAGGGTACTCCTATAATTCACCCCTCCACTTT.

The chain uses TRBV7-9 and TRBJ2-3; no clear D gene. The CDR3 runs to 14 residues. Germline lookup yields CDR1 SEHNR and CDR2 FQNEAQ (reference sequence). Trimming shortened V by 6 bases and J by 7 bases, and 17 bases separated the two germline ends. CDR3 sequence (DNA): TGTGCCAGCAGTACGCTTGAACCTTCAAATACGCAGTATTTT. Translating gives CASSTLEPSNTQYF.

V gene TRBV24-1 combines with J gene TRBJ1-5; possible D gene TRBD1, 5 bases. Trimming took 3 bases from V and 6 from J, leaving 11 bases between them. Germline CDR1 is KGHDR and CDR2 is SFDVKD. The length of the CDR3 is 14 residues. The CDR3 DNA sequence: TGTGCCACCAGTGATGGGGGGGGAGCTCAGCCCCAGCATTTT. Encoded protein: CATSDGGGAQPQHF.

This clonotype was counted once. V is TRBV6-6 and J is TRBJ2-1; D remains ambiguous. CDR1 MNHNY and CDR2 SVGAGI come from the germline V gene (reference sequence). V was shortened by 5 bases and J by 9 bases, with 17 bases between the two germline ends. The CDR3 is 14 residues long. CDR3 residues: CASSQRVTTVEQFF. The CDR3 DNA follows: TGTGCCAGCAGTCAAAGGGTAACGACGGTTGAGCAGTTCTTC.

The chain employs TRBV29-1 and TRBJ1-2; the D gene is possibly TRBD1 (6 bases). The germline V and J ends were trimmed by 2 bases and 8 bases, with 15 bases remaining between them. Germline CDR1 SQVTM, CDR2 ANQGSEA. The length of the CDR3 is 13 residues. The CDR3 nucleotides read TGCAGCGTTGAACTTTCGACAGGTCGAGGCTACACCTTC. This translates into CSVELSTGRGYTF.

The chain carries TRBV4-2 and TRBJ1-5, with D tentatively TRBD1 (6 bases). Germline V lookup: CDR1 LGHNA, CDR2 YNFKEQ. This CDR3 spans 16 amino acids. V was shortened by 4 bases and J by 5 bases, with 18 bases between the two germline ends. This chain's CDR3 is CASSRSGGRIDQPQHF. CDR3 DNA sequence: TGTGCCAGCAGCCGTTCCGGGGGGCGAATTGATCAGCCCCAGCATTTT.

The chain is built from TRBV2 and TRBJ1-5, with unresolved D. Germline values: CDR1 SNHLY, CDR2 FYNNEI. CDR3 size: 13 residues. V was pared by 4 bases and J by 4 bases, with 8 bases between. The CDR3: CASSVVLNQPQHF. The CDR3 DNA reads TGTGCCAGCAGTGTAGTACTAAATCAGCCCCAGCATTTT.